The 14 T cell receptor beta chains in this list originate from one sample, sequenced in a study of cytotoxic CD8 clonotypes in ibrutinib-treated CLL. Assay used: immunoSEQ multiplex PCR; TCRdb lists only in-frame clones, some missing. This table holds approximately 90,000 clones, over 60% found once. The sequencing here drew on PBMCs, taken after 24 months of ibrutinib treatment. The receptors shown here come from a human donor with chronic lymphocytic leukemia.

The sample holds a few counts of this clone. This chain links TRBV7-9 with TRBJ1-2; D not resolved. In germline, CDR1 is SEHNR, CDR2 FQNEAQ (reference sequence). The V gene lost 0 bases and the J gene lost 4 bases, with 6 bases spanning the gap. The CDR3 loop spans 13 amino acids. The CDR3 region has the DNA TGTGCCAGCAGCTTAGCGGACTCCTATGGCTACACCTTC. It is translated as CASSLADSYGYTF.

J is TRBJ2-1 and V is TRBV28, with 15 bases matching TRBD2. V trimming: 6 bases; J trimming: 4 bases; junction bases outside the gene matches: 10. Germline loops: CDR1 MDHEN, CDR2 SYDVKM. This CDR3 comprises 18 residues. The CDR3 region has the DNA TGTGCCAGCAGCTCCCGGACTAGCGGGAGGGCCAAGTACAATGAGCAGTTCTTC. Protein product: CASSSRTSGRAKYNEQFF.

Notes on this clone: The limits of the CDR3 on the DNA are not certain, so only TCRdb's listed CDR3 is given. This CDR3 reads CASSPLSRYREMATPSVHGYTF. V is TRBV18 and J is TRBJ1-2. Looked up from germline, CDR1 is KGHSH and CDR2 is LQKENI. The CDR3 extends over 22 residues, inclusive of both ends.

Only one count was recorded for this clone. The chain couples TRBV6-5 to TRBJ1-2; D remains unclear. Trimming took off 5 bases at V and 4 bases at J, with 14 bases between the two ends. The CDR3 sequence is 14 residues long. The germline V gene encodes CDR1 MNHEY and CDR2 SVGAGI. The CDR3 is CASSALVRFYGYTF. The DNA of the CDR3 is TGTGCCAGCAGTGCCCTGGTGAGATTCTATGGCTACACCTTC.

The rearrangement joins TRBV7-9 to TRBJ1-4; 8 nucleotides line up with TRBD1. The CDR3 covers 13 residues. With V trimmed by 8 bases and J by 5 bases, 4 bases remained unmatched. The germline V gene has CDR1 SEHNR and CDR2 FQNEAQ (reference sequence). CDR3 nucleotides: TGTGCCAGCCGAGACAGGGGAAATGAAAAACTGTTTTTT. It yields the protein CASRDRGNEKLFF.

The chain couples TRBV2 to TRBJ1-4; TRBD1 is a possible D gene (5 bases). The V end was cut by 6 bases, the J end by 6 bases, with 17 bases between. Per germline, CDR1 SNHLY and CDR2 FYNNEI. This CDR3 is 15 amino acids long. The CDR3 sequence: CASRKGRQGYEKLFF. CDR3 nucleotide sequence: TGTGCCAGCAGGAAAGGGAGGCAGGGATATGAAAAACTGTTTTTT.

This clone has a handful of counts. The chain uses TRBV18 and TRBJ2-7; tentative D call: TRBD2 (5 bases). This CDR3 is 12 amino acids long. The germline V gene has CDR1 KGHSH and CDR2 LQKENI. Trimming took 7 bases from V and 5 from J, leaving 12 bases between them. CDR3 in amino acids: CASCRDLDEQYF. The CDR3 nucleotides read TGTGCCAGCTGCCGGGATTTGGACGAGCAGTACTTC.

DNA of the CDR3: TGCGCCAGCAGCCAAGCCCGGACAGGGAATAACTATGGCTACACCTTC. Amino acids: CASSQARTGNNYGYTF. The chain couples TRBV4-1 to TRBJ1-2, with 8 bases identical to TRBD1. Per germline, CDR1 MGHRA and CDR2 YSYEKL. Trimming took 1 base from V and 1 from J; bases not matched to a gene: 5. The CDR3 has 16 residues.

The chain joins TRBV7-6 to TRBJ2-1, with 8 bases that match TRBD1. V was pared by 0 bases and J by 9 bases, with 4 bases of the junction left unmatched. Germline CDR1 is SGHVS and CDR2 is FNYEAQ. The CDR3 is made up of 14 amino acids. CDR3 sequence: CASSLANQGAEQFF. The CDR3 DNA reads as TGTGCCAGCAGCTTAGCGAACCAGGGGGCTGAGCAGTTCTTC.

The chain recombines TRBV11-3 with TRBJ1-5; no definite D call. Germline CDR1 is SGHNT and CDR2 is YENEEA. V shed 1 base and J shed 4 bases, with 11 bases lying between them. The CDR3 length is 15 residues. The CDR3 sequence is CASSLVIGSNQPQHF. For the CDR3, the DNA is TGTGCCAGCAGCTTAGTAATTGGCTCTAATCAGCCCCAGCATTTT. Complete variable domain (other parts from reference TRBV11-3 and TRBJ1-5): EAGVVQSPRYKIIEKKQPVAFWCNPISGHNTLYWYLQNLGQGPELLIRYENEEAVDDSQLPKDRFSAERLKGVDSTLKIQPAELGDSAVYLCASSLVIGSNQPQHFGDGTRLSIL.

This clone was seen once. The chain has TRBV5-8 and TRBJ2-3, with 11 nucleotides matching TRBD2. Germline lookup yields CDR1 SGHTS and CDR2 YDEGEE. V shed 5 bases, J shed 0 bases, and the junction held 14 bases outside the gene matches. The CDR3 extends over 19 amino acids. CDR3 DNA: TGTGCCAGCAGTTCCGGGACTAGCGGAGGGACGTATAGCACAGATACGCAGTATTTT. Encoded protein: CASSSGTSGGTYSTDTQYF.

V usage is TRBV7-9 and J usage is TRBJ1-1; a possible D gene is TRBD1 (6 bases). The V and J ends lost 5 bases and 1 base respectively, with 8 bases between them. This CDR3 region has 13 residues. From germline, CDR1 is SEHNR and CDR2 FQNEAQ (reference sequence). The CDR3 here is CASSQGRNTEAFF. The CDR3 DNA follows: TGTGCCAGCAGCCAGGGGCGGAACACTGAAGCTTTCTTT.

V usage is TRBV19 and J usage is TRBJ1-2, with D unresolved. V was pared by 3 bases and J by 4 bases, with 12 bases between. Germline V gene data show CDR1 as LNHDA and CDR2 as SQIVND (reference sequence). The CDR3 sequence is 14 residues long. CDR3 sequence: CASSMLEGTYGYTF. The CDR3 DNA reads TGTGCCAGTAGTATGTTAGAGGGCACCTATGGCTACACCTTC.

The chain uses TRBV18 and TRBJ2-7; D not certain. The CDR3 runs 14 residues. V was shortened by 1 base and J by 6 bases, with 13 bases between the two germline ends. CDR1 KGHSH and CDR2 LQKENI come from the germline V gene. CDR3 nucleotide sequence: TGTGCCAGCTCACCACGGCCGCGTCCGGCCGAGCAGTACTTC. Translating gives CASSPRPRPAEQYF.